These 30 T cell receptor beta chains share one sample of origin, sequenced in a study of T-cell memory formation after mild COVID-19. TCRdb reprocessed the 5' RACE reads via MiXCR and lists one record per CDR3 protein. The table shows about 200,000 distinct CDR3 sequences, with 16% occurring only once. The sequenced sample consisted of PBMCs or a T cell subset sorted from them (not recorded which). The receptors derive from an adult woman who had mild COVID-19 (a few samples of this study predate the infection). Cell type and time point are not known.

This clonotype has more than one count but fewer than ten. This chain connects TRBV4-1 to TRBJ2-5; 8 bases agree with TRBD1. The CDR3 loop spans 14 amino acids. The V segment lost 4 bases and the J segment 4 bases; nucleotides outside the gene matches: 5. CDR1 is MGHRA, CDR2 YSYEKL, per germline. The CDR3, as DNA: TGCGCCAGCAGCCTCGGACAGGGCCTAGAGACCCAGTACTTC. Translating it yields CASSLGQGLETQYF.

The sample holds a few counts of this clonotype. V is TRBV14 and J is TRBJ2-3, with D perhaps TRBD2 (5 bases). Germline V lookup: CDR1 SGHDN, CDR2 FVKESK. V was clipped by 2 bases and J by 3 bases, with 9 bases between them. The CDR3 sequence is 14 residues long. The CDR3 spells CASSQLVATDTQYF. The CDR3 nucleotides read TGTGCCAGCAGCCAACTTGTAGCGACAGATACGCAGTATTTT.

The V and J genes are TRBV24-1 and TRBJ2-3, with 8 bases that match TRBD2. Germline CDR1 is KGHDR and CDR2 is SFDVKD. The CDR3 is made up of 16 amino acids. The V and J ends lost 5 bases and 1 base, in that order; junction bases with no gene match: 7. The CDR3: CATSAPSGRGTDTQYF. The CDR3 DNA reads TGTGCCACCAGTGCCCCCAGCGGGAGAGGCACAGATACGCAGTATTTT.

V gene TRBV2 combines with J gene TRBJ1-1, with 9 bases matching TRBD1. The V segment lost 7 bases and the J segment 1 base; nucleotides outside the gene matches: 4. CDR1 is SNHLY, CDR2 FYNNEI, per germline. CDR3 length: 14 amino acids. The CDR3 spells CASTDRGWNTEAFF. The CDR3 nucleotides read TGTGCCAGCACCGACAGGGGGTGGAACACTGAAGCTTTCTTT.

A few counts support this clonotype. The rearrangement joins TRBV6-5 to TRBJ1-2; D gene unclear. The CDR3 length is 11 residues. Germline CDR1 MNHEY, CDR2 SVGAGI. V shed 7 bases and J shed 8 bases, with 11 bases lying between them. This CDR3 reads CASINSAGYTF. In nucleotides, the CDR3 is TGTGCCAGCATCAATAGTGCCGGCTACACCTTC.

The CDR3 DNA reads as TGTGCCAGCAGCGCAGGAGAAACACCCCTCCACTTT. It translates to CASSAGETPLHF. V gene TRBV21-1 combines with J gene TRBJ1-6. TRBV21-1 is an annotated pseudogene. The CDR3 has 12 residues.

The V call is TRBV5-6, the J call TRBJ2-7; D unresolved. The CDR3 loop spans 12 amino acids. V lost 1 base and J lost 5, with 7 bases in between. Germline V gene sequence: CDR1 SGHDT, CDR2 YYEEEE. CDR3 bases: TGTGCCAGCAGCTTGAACCGGCACGAGCAGTACTTC. Translated: CASSLNRHEQYF.

This clonotype came up a few times. V gene TRBV29-1 combines with J gene TRBJ2-7; 12 bases align to TRBD2. CDR3 size: 13 residues. CDR1 SQVTM and CDR2 ANQGSEA come from the germline V gene. After removal of 7 bases from V and 6 bases from J, the junction contained 7 bases not matched to a gene. CDR3 DNA sequence: TGCAGCGCGAGACTAGCGGGAGCGGGCGAGCAGTACTTC. This sequence encodes CSARLAGAGEQYF.

The genes are TRBV7-3 and TRBJ1-6; 9 bases fit TRBD1. The CDR3 loop spans 15 amino acids. CDR1 SGHTA and CDR2 FQGTGA come from the germline V gene. Trimming took 5 bases from V and 7 from J; bases not matched to a gene: 6. CDR3 in DNA: TGTGCCAGCAGCCCGACAGGGGGAGGAAATTCACCCCTCCACTTT. Its protein product is CASSPTGGGNSPLHF.

In this sample, this clonotype turned up many times. The chain carries TRBV7-9 and TRBJ2-1; 8 bases agree with TRBD2. The CDR3 runs 17 residues. Unmatched junction bases numbered 5, after V lost 1 base and J lost 0 bases. Germline values: CDR1 SEHNR, CDR2 FQNEAQ (reference sequence). CDR3 in DNA: TGTGCCAGCAGCTTAGGGGGGAGCGGGAGCTCCTACAATGAGCAGTTCTTC. Amino acid sequence: CASSLGGSGSSYNEQFF.

The CDR3 reads CASSFRTGTPNEQFF. CDR3 nucleotides: TGCGCCAGCAGCTTTAGGACAGGTACTCCAAATGAGCAGTTCTTC. This chain joins TRBV5-1 and TRBJ2-1; the match to TRBD1 covers 7 bases. The CDR3 is 15 residues long. Looked up from germline, CDR1 is SGHRS and CDR2 is YFSETQ. V gave up 2 bases and J gave up 7 bases; unmatched junction bases: 9.

CDR3 sequence reads: CASSSGQGLFF. The DNA for the CDR3 is TGTGCCAGCAGTAGCGGACAGGGATTATTCTTC. The chain couples TRBV13 to TRBJ2-1, with 8 bases identical to TRBD1. V shed 6 bases and J 16 bases; nucleotides not matched to a gene: 8. The CDR3 contains 11 residues. Per germline, CDR1 PRHDT and CDR2 FYEKMQ (reference sequence). The variable domain in full, with the rest retrieved from reference TRBV13 and TRBJ2-1, is AAGVIQSPRHLIKEKRETATLKCYPIPRHDTVYWYQQGPGQDPQFLISFYEKMQSDKGSIPDRFSAQQFSDYHSELNMSSLELGDSALYFCASSSGQGLFFGPGTRLTVL.

The chain has TRBV6-5 and TRBJ2-7; D is possibly TRBD1 or TRBD2 (5 bases each). Germline V lookup: CDR1 MNHEY, CDR2 SVGAGI. This CDR3 has 15 amino acids. V lost 2 bases and J lost 0, with 11 bases in between. Here the CDR3 reads CASSYRDGYSYEQYF. The CDR3 DNA reads as TGTGCCAGCAGTTACCGGGACGGCTACTCCTACGAGCAGTACTTC.

The sample holds a few counts of this clonotype. V is TRBV2 and J is TRBJ2-7; D might be TRBD2 (6 bases). The CDR3 is 16 amino acids. V was trimmed by 6 bases and J by 4 bases, leaving 22 bases between them. The germline CDR1 and CDR2 sequences are SNHLY and FYNNEI. Here the CDR3 DNA reads TGTGCCAGCAGAGCCCTCGGGGGACGAGCCTTTTACGAGCAGTACTTC. Its translation is CASRALGGRAFYEQYF.

This clonotype was counted ten times or more. V is TRBV7-2 and J is TRBJ2-7; no definite D call. V dropped 2 bases and J dropped 12 bases, with 14 bases sitting between them. This CDR3 spans 12 amino acids. CDR1 and CDR2 (germline): SGHTA, FQGNSA. In DNA, the CDR3 is TGTGCCAGCAGCTTAACCGGTACCACTCCGTACTTC. Translated, it gives CASSLTGTTPYF. The full variable domain, its missing parts supplied by reference TRBV7-2 and TRBJ2-7, is GAGVSQSPSNKVTEKGKDVELRCDPISGHTALYWYRQSLGQGLEFLIYFQGNSAPDKSGLPSDRFSAERTGGSVSTLTIQRTQQEDSAVYLCASSLTGTTPYFGPGTRLTVT.

This clonotype has just a few counts. The J gene is TRBJ2-7, the V gene TRBV5-1; 9 bases are shared with TRBD2. This CDR3 spans 14 amino acids. Germline V CDR1 and CDR2: SGHRS, YFSETQ. With V trimmed by 8 bases and J by 4 bases, 10 bases remained unmatched. CDR3 sequence reads: CASCLSGSVYEQYF. The CDR3 DNA sequence: TGCGCCAGTTGTCTTAGCGGGAGTGTGTACGAGCAGTACTTC.

The rearrangement links TRBV10-3 to TRBJ1-3; the D gene is possibly TRBD1 (6 bases). The germline V gene encodes CDR1 ENHRY and CDR2 SYGVKD. The ends were cut back, 3 bases at V and 2 bases at J, with 8 bases in the middle. This CDR3 is built from 14 residues. CDR3 protein: CAISDRDTGNTIYF. CDR3 in DNA: TGTGCCATCAGTGACCGGGACACTGGAAACACCATATATTTT.

This clonotype was detected a few times. The chain couples TRBV6-1 to TRBJ2-5, with 11 bases lining up with TRBD1. Trimming took 7 bases from V and 4 from J; bases not matched to a gene: 5. The CDR3 totals 14 residues. CDR1 is MNHNS, CDR2 SASEGT, per germline. Here the CDR3 reads CASTWTGGRETQYF. In nucleotides, the CDR3 is TGTGCCAGCACCTGGACAGGGGGCAGAGAGACCCAGTACTTC.

This clonotype was recorded a few times. The chain is built from TRBV5-4 and TRBJ2-7; D is possibly TRBD2 (5 bases). Per germline, CDR1 SGHNT and CDR2 YYREEE (reference sequence). The CDR3 has 15 residues. Trimming took off 4 bases at V and 6 bases at J, with 20 bases between the two ends. The CDR3 sequence: CASSLNGVPYAEQYF. CDR3 coding DNA: TGTGCCAGCAGCCTGAACGGGGTACCCTACGCCGAGCAGTACTTC.

This clonotype was detected only a few times. The V and J genes are TRBV2 and TRBJ2-3; tentative D call: TRBD2 (5 bases). The germline V gene encodes CDR1 SNHLY and CDR2 FYNNEI. V lost 3 bases, J lost 2 bases, and 6 bases lay in between. The CDR3 spans 13 residues. CDR3 amino acids: CASSDDYTDTQYF. CDR3 nucleotides: TGTGCCAGCAGTGATGACTACACAGATACGCAGTATTTT.

This chain uses TRBV20-1 with TRBJ2-2; 10 bases map to TRBD2. Germline CDR1 DFQATT, CDR2 SNEGSKA (reference sequence). V lost 2 bases and J lost 3; bases outside the gene matches: 9. This CDR3 is 17 amino acids long. CDR3 nucleotide sequence: TGCAGTGCTAGAAGGACTAGCGGCCTCCGGGACACCGGGGAGCTGTTTTTT. The encoded protein is CSARRTSGLRDTGELFF.

Only a few counts were recorded for this clonotype. This sequence joins TRBV7-3 and TRBJ2-1, with 8 bases fitting TRBD2. CDR3 length: 16 residues. Germline V gives CDR1 SGHTA, CDR2 FQGTGA. Unmatched junction bases numbered 9, after V lost 4 bases and J lost 4 bases. As DNA, the CDR3 is TGTGCCAGCAGCTCCCTGGTCGGCGGGGGGTACAATGAGCAGTTCTTC. Translated, it gives CASSSLVGGGYNEQFF. The whole variable domain, remainder taken from reference TRBV7-3 and TRBJ2-1, is GAGVSQTPSNKVTEKGKYVELRCDPISGHTALYWYRQSLGQGPEFLIYFQGTGAADDSGLPNDRFFAVRPEGSVSTLKIQRTERGDSAVYLCASSSLVGGGYNEQFFGPGTRLTVL.

This clonotype was counted only a few times. The CDR3 protein is CASSLESGLAGSYNEQFF. The CDR3 bases are TGTGCCAGCAGTTTAGAGTCGGGACTAGCGGGGTCCTACAATGAGCAGTTCTTC. V is TRBV12-3 or TRBV12-4 and J is TRBJ2-1, with TRBD2 matching over 13 bases. V shed 1 base and J 1 base; nucleotides not matched to a gene: 4. The CDR3 runs 18 residues.

This chain joins TRBV29-1 and TRBJ2-2; 9 bases agree with TRBD1. Germline lookup yields CDR1 SQVTM and CDR2 ANQGSEA. This CDR3 is 17 amino acids long. V lost 1 base, J lost 5 bases, and 11 bases stayed unmatched. The CDR3 DNA reads as TGCAGCGTTGAAGGCGTCCGGGACAGGGCTAGGACCGGGGAGCTGTTTTTT. Amino acid sequence: CSVEGVRDRARTGELFF.

In this sample, this clonotype turned up many times. CDR3 protein: CASSPDRATDTQYF. CDR3 DNA sequence: TGTGCCAGCAGCCCGGACAGGGCCACAGATACGCAGTATTTT. The rearrangement links TRBV4-2 to TRBJ2-3, with 8 bases identical to TRBD1. Germline V gives CDR1 LGHNA, CDR2 YNFKEQ. J was trimmed by 2 bases and V by 4 bases; bases with no gene match: 2. CDR3 length: 14 residues.

In this sample, this clonotype turned up a few times. The chain has TRBV12-3 or TRBV12-4 and TRBJ2-3; TRBD2 agrees at 7 bases. J gave up 4 bases and V 7 bases, and 11 bases lay outside the gene matches. CDR3 length equals 15 residues. The CDR3 reads CASTTGGLAADTQYF. CDR3 coding DNA: TGTGCCAGCACCACCGGGGGGTTGGCAGCAGATACGCAGTATTTT.

This clonotype was recorded a few times. The J gene is TRBJ2-7, the V gene TRBV7-2; 7 nucleotides line up with TRBD2. This CDR3 spans 16 amino acids. Unmatched junction bases numbered 10, after V lost 5 bases and J lost 0 bases. CDR1 is SGHTA and CDR2 is FQGNSA in the germline V gene. The DNA for the CDR3 is TGTGCCAGCAGCCCGCAAGCGGGAAGCCGCTCCTACGAGCAGTACTTC. It encodes CASSPQAGSRSYEQYF.

The chain combines TRBV5-1 with TRBJ1-2; 9 bases are a match to TRBD1. Germline CDR1 SGHRS, CDR2 YFSETQ. CDR3 length equals 16 residues. Trimming took 3 bases from V and 2 from J; bases not matched to a gene: 8. The CDR3 region has the DNA TGCGCCAGCAGCTATTCGACAGGGGGTAAAAACTATGGCTACACCTTC. Its protein is CASSYSTGGKNYGYTF.

In this sample, this clonotype turned up many times. V and J are TRBV27 and TRBJ2-1; 9 bases line up with TRBD1. Germline loops: CDR1 MNHEY, CDR2 SMNVEV (reference sequence). V gave up 2 bases and J gave up 4 bases; unmatched junction bases: 3. The CDR3 totals 15 residues. As DNA, the CDR3 is TGTGCCAGCAGTTTAGGGGGACAGGGATACAATGAGCAGTTCTTC. Amino acids: CASSLGGQGYNEQFF.

This clonotype turned up a few times. The chain uses TRBV7-8 and TRBJ2-6; D remains unclear. Looked up from germline, CDR1 is SGHVS and CDR2 is FQNEAQ. This CDR3 is 17 amino acids long. V was pared by 1 base and J by 0 bases, with 10 bases between. For the CDR3, the DNA is TGTGCCAGCAGCTTAGATTTACGGCCCTCTGGGGCCAACGTCCTGACTTTC. It translates to CASSLDLRPSGANVLTF.